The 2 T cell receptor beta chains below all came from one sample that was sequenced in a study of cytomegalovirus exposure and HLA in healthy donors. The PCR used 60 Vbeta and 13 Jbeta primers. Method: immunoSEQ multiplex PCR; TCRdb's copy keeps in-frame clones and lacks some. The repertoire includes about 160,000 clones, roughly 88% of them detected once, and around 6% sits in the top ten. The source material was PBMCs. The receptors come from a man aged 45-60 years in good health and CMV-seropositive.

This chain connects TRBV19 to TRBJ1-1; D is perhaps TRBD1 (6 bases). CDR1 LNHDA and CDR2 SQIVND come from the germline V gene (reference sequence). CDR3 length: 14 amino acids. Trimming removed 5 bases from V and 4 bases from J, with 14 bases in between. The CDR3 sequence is CASSQGHEGTEAFF. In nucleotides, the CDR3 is TGTGCCAGTAGTCAGGGACACGAGGGCACTGAAGCTTTCTTT.

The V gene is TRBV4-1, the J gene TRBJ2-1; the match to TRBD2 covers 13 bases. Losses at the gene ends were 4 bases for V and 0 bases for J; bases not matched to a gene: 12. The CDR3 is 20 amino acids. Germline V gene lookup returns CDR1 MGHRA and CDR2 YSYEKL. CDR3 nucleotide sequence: TGCGCCAGCAGCCTGCAATGGACTAGCGGGGGCATGAGCTCCTACAATGAGCAGTTCTTC. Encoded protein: CASSLQWTSGGMSSYNEQFF.